These 21 T cell receptor beta chains came from one sample sequenced in a study of blood T cell repertoires in COVID-19. Sequenced by immunoSEQ multiplex PCR; TCRdb stores in-frame clones only, minus some. The sample yields about 200,000 clones, 87% seen once. Sequencing was done on a sample of peripheral blood. These receptors were collected from a man in his fifties or sixties with active or convalescent COVID-19.

The rearrangement uses TRBV27 and TRBJ1-2, with 9 bases that match TRBD1. With 6 bases clipped from V and 7 bases from J, the junction kept 6 bases outside the gene matches. Germline CDR1 and CDR2: MNHEY and SMNVEV (reference sequence). CDR3 size: 13 residues. The CDR3 region has the DNA TGTGCCAGCAGGAGGGAGACAGGGGGTGGCTACACCTTC. It yields the protein CASRRETGGGYTF.

DNA of the CDR3: TGTGCCAGCAGCTTAAACACAGGGAACACTGAAGCTTTCTTT. As protein: CASSLNTGNTEAFF. The genes are TRBV7-9 and TRBJ1-1, with TRBD1 as a possible D gene (5 bases). This CDR3 spans 14 amino acids. V dropped 2 bases and J dropped 1 base, with 8 bases sitting between them. Germline V lookup: CDR1 SEHNR, CDR2 FQNEAQ (reference sequence).

As for this clone: At one boundary the junction diverges from the germline segment, which might be a read error. J is TRBJ2-7 and V is TRBV2; D perhaps matches TRBD1 (5 bases). The CDR3 has 11 residues. The germline V gene encodes CDR1 SNHLY and CDR2 FYNNEI. The CDR3 nucleotides are TGTGCCAGCCAAAGGACATCGCTTTTGGGCTTC. It codes for CASQRTSLLGF. Combining the CDR3 with reference TRBV2 and TRBJ2-7 gives the whole variable domain EPEVTQTPSHQVTQMGQEVILRCVPISNHLYFYWYRQILGQKVEFLVSFYNNEISEKSEIFDDQFSVERPDGSNFTLKIRSTKLEDSAMYFCASQRTSLLGFGPGTRLTVT.

This clone was found a few times. This chain links TRBV19 with TRBJ2-1, with 9 bases lining up with TRBD1. The germline V gene has CDR1 LNHDA and CDR2 SQIVND (reference sequence). V lost 4 bases, J lost 4 bases, and 5 bases stayed unmatched. CDR3 length: 15 amino acids. CDR3 DNA: TGTGCCAGTAGTACCAGGACAGGGGTGTACAATGAGCAGTTCTTC. Translation: CASSTRTGVYNEQFF. Based on the CDR3 plus reference TRBV19 and TRBJ2-1, the full variable domain is DGGITQSPKYLFRKEGQNVTLSCEQNLNHDAMYWYRQDPGQGLRLIYYSQIVNDFQKGDIAEGYSVSREKKESFPLTVTSAQKNPTAFYLCASSTRTGVYNEQFFGPGTRLTVL.

The CDR3 bases are TGTGCCAGCAGTACGAGGACAGGGACAAATAATTCACCCCTCCACTTT. Amino acids: CASSTRTGTNNSPLHF. The rearrangement links TRBV6-6 to TRBJ1-6; 8 bases match TRBD1. Germline V lookup: CDR1 MNHNY, CDR2 SVGAGI (reference sequence). This CDR3 contains 16 residues. V dropped 5 bases and J dropped 5; count of bases not matched to a gene: 8.

The chain joins TRBV6-5 to TRBJ2-7; 8 bases are a match to TRBD1. The V segment lost 0 bases and the J segment 7 bases; nucleotides outside the gene matches: 5. CDR1 is MNHEY and CDR2 is SVGAGI in the germline V gene. The CDR3 runs to 14 residues. In nucleotides, the CDR3 is TGTGCCAGCAGTTACTCAGGACAGGGATCAGAGCAGTACTTC. This gives the protein CASSYSGQGSEQYF.

The chain carries TRBV19 and TRBJ1-5; 7 bases are a match to TRBD1. This CDR3 spans 14 amino acids. The J segment lost 6 bases and the V segment lost 9 bases, leaving 11 bases of the junction unmatched. Germline V gene data show CDR1 as LNHDA and CDR2 as SQIVND (reference sequence). This chain's CDR3 is CASSVETGVQPQHF. DNA for the CDR3: TGTGCCAGCAGCGTCGAAACAGGGGTTCAGCCCCAGCATTTT.

V usage is TRBV2 and J usage is TRBJ1-4; D gene ambiguous. Trimming removed 9 bases from V and 3 bases from J, with 11 bases in between. CDR3 size: 13 residues. Germline CDR1 and CDR2: SNHLY and FYNNEI. CDR3 amino acids: CASALEANEKLFF. The CDR3 bases are TGTGCCAGTGCCCTTGAGGCTAATGAAAAACTGTTTTTT.

The rearrangement links TRBV29-1 to TRBJ2-3, with TRBD2 identical over 12 bases. Germline CDR1 SQVTM, CDR2 ANQGSEA. J lost 1 base, V lost 1 base, and 0 bases had no gene match. This CDR3 is 15 amino acids long. The CDR3 sequence: CSVEGTSGGTDTQYF. CDR3 DNA sequence: TGCAGCGTTGAAGGGACTAGCGGGGGCACAGATACGCAGTATTTT.

The chain carries TRBV4-1 and TRBJ2-4; 8 bases are a match to TRBD1. The V segment lost 3 bases and the J segment 5 bases; nucleotides outside the gene matches: 9. Germline V gives CDR1 MGHRA, CDR2 YSYEKL. The CDR3 has 16 residues. The CDR3 here is CASSHLGRGRENIQYF. CDR3 nucleotide sequence: TGCGCCAGCAGCCACCTGGGCAGGGGGCGGGAAAACATTCAGTACTTC.

V usage is TRBV6-5 and J usage is TRBJ2-3, with D perhaps matching TRBD1 (6 bases). In germline, CDR1 is MNHEY, CDR2 SVGAGI. The CDR3 contains 14 residues. V was clipped by 0 bases and J by 6 bases, with 10 bases between them. The CDR3 sequence is CASSYSQGKDTQYF. Written as DNA, the CDR3 is TGTGCCAGCAGTTACTCACAGGGAAAGGATACGCAGTATTTT.

The chain couples TRBV11-2 to TRBJ1-2; possibly TRBD1 for D (5 bases). Germline CDR1 is SGHAT and CDR2 is FQNNGV. V lost 5 bases and J lost 4, with 11 bases in between. The length of the CDR3 is 13 residues. This chain's CDR3 is CASSPGVGYGYTF. The CDR3 DNA sequence: TGTGCCAGCAGCCCGGGGGTGGGCTATGGCTACACCTTC.

The chain combines TRBV2 with TRBJ1-5; a possible D gene is TRBD1 (6 bases). CDR3 size: 13 residues. Germline CDR1 reads SNHLY; CDR2 reads FYNNEI. The V and J ends lost 4 bases and 4 bases respectively, with 8 bases between them. The CDR3 loop is CASSAGVNQPQHF. The DNA of the CDR3 is TGTGCCAGCAGTGCAGGGGTGAATCAGCCCCAGCATTTT.

The CDR3 DNA follows: TGTGCCAGCAGTGAGCCCCCCCCCGAGGAGACCCAGTACTTC. It codes for CASSEPPPEETQYF. The chain has TRBV25-1 and TRBJ2-5, with D hard to call. The CDR3 extends over 14 amino acids. Germline CDR1 MGHDK, CDR2 SYGVNS. Trimming took off 3 bases at V and 5 bases at J, with 13 bases between the two ends.

The chain uses TRBV3-1 (or the pseudogene TRBV3-2) and TRBJ1-6; 7 positions match TRBD1. The junction had 3 bases not matched to a gene; V was cut back by 0 bases and J by 7 bases. CDR3 size: 15 residues. The V gene's germline CDR1 is LGHDT and CDR2 YNNKEL (reference sequence). The CDR3 DNA reads as TGTGCCAGCAGCCAAGATACCAGGGGGAATTCACCCCTCCACTTT. This gives the protein CASSQDTRGNSPLHF.

The count of this clone is one. The CDR3 loop is CASSYLGGMGSPLHF. The CDR3 DNA reads TGTGCCAGCAGTTATTTAGGAGGGATGGGTTCACCCCTCCACTTT. V gene TRBV6-6 combines with J gene TRBJ1-6; D is undetermined. Germline CDR1 and CDR2: MNHNY and SVGAGI (reference sequence). Trimming cost V 3 bases and J 9 bases, with 15 bases left between them. CDR3 length equals 15 residues.

The V and J genes are TRBV6-6 and TRBJ1-3; 9 bases map to TRBD1. The CDR3 has 13 residues. Germline V gives CDR1 MNHNY, CDR2 SVGAGI (reference sequence). J was trimmed by 4 bases and V by 8 bases; bases with no gene match: 3. DNA for the CDR3: TGTGCCAGCCGACAGGGGGGAGGAAACACCATATATTTT. It yields the protein CASRQGGGNTIYF.

The chain combines TRBV2 with TRBJ2-3; 8 bases fit TRBD2. CDR1 is SNHLY and CDR2 is FYNNEI in the germline V gene. Trimming at V came to 6 bases and at J to 0 bases, leaving 2 bases not matched to a gene. There are 14 residues in the CDR3. The CDR3 nucleotides are TGTGCCAGCAGACAGCGGGAGAGCACAGATACGCAGTATTTT. Its translation is CASRQRESTDTQYF.

The chain is built from TRBV7-2 and TRBJ1-5; no definite D call. Germline CDR1 is SGHTA and CDR2 is FQGNSA. This CDR3 has 13 amino acids. V shed 1 base and J shed 3 bases, with 4 bases lying between them. Written as DNA, the CDR3 is TGTGCCAGCAGCTTAGACAACAATCAGCCCCAGCATTTT. Protein sequence: CASSLDNNQPQHF.

The rearrangement links TRBV4-1 to TRBJ1-1, with TRBD1 as a possible D gene (6 bases). The germline gives CDR1 MGHRA, CDR2 YSYEKL. V shed 4 bases and J shed 3 bases, with 12 bases lying between them. CDR3 length equals 14 residues. For the CDR3, the DNA is TGCGCCAGCAGCCCCAGGGGAGGGTACACTGAAGCTTTCTTT. Translation gives CASSPRGGYTEAFF.

The chain employs TRBV19 and TRBJ2-1; D is possibly TRBD2 (5 bases). The CDR3 totals 13 residues. The V gene's germline CDR1 is LNHDA and CDR2 SQIVND (reference sequence). The V gene lost 3 bases and the J gene lost 6 bases, with 9 bases spanning the gap. The CDR3 loop is CASSMVGSNEQFF. The CDR3 bases are TGTGCCAGTAGTATGGTGGGGAGCAATGAGCAGTTCTTC.